The T cell receptor (beta chain) under discussion was sequenced for a study of cytomegalovirus exposure and HLA in healthy donors (dated by TCRdb to 2016 to 2017). About the full investigation: An earlier analysis of approximately 550 of the donors reported 250 to 300 Gb of sequence data and 117 million unique TCR beta sequences from 150 million to 200 million T cells. The study aimed to test whether signatures of past pathogen exposure could be identified by cataloging public T cell receptors. An early release covering around 630 HLA-typed donors comprised approximately 290 gigabases of sequencing data and tens of millions of unique TCR sequences. Rather than using new phenotypic data, the later analysis identified candidate immune exposures from TCR beta sequences and from how often those sequences occurred across donors. All discovery cohort repertoires had been generated using a single sequencing platform. To predict cytomegalovirus infection status, the study brought together high-throughput TCR immunosequencing, statistical association of individual TCRs with disease status, and machine learning. Because of strong linkage in the cohort, roughly five DR-DQ haplotypes were treated as single units for association and clustering. Using immunosequencing, the study profiled T cell repertoires from 550 to 750 subjects and related those repertoires to cytomegalovirus serostatus. Among 300 to 500 genotyped donors of the cohort, an average of approximately 240,000 unique TCR beta nucleotide sequences was sequenced per donor, of which approximately 18% were non-productive. Both class I and class II loci were covered by HLA typing, at four-digit resolution. The genetic ancestry cluster associated with self-reported Caucasian donors included 65% to 90% of the 398 genotyped donors. Donor age, sex, ethnicity and CMV serostatus were compiled alongside the repertoire data. To decide whether each TCR beta V gene segment behaved as functional or pseudogenic, an earlier analysis of 587 of the donors relied on high-throughput TCR beta sequencing. Besides the first cohort of roughly 660 subjects, a separate validation cohort made up of 90 to 150 different subjects was used. A later analysis re-analyzed previously published TCR beta repertoires from hundreds of donors and added high-resolution HLA genotyping to study TCR occurrence patterns. Genome-wide SNP genotypes for about 65% of the roughly 700 donors were used in a later genetic analysis, which treated that subset as a discovery cohort. The number of donors typed differed by locus, with about 629-630 for A, B, C, DRB1 and DQB1, about 500 for DQA1, approximately 580 for DPA1, and over 400 for DPB1. Study-wide findings and limitations: Strong co-occurrence of HLA alleles, especially DR and DQ, made assigning TCR associations to individual alleles difficult. Correlated functional status among segregating V segments might be attributable to linkage disequilibrium, but an unknown experimental factor could not be ruled out. In a later genetic analysis, a missense DCLRE1C variant was associated with V-gene and J-gene trimming of TCR beta chains, and the association was replicated in an independent cohort. Because counts were too low, about 18 rarely observed V segments, including chromosome 9 orphons, were excluded from the earlier analysis of under 650 of the donors. A later analysis found that HLA-associated TCR beta chains were more clonally expanded and had lower generation probabilities than equally common non-associated chains. Compared with the roughly 670-donor mean, donors in an Asian-associated ancestry cluster had fewer N-insertions in productive TCRs, according to a later genetic analysis. CMV serostatus was the only immune exposure information available for the cohort. A cluster of highly shared sequence variants was judged likely to represent a technical artifact of the sequencing pipeline. A later analysis reported that several top co-occurrence clusters appeared linked to parvovirus B19, influenza, CMV and Epstein-Barr virus. Because HLA typing was missing for some donors at each locus, association tests included only the typed subset. According to a later analysis, most CMV-associated TCR beta chains appeared to be HLA-restricted, and the HLA associations seemed to be driven largely by CMV exposure. The classifier was reported to diagnose cytomegalovirus status with high specificity and sensitivity in both the original and validation cohorts. In an earlier analysis of fewer than 750 of the donors, most TCR beta V segments were observed in productive rearrangements about 87% or about 30% of the time, broadly matching IMGT annotations. The 87-base-pair reads could not distinguish some IMGT-functional V segments, including TRBV6-2 and TRBV6-3, so those segments were excluded. The study gave a list of roughly 150 TCR beta chains associated with cytomegalovirus. In vitro tests confirmed that a few of the cytomegalovirus-associated TCR beta chains recognize cytomegalovirus antigens. While some public TCRs were present in many individuals, most TCR sequences turned up only very rarely across donors. The authors suggested that the approach could potentially be generalized to other disease states and immunological phenotypes. Roughly uniform sequencing depth across donors was assumed in presence/absence analyses, although this assumption may not hold. A later analysis associated about 16,000 TCR beta sequences with specific HLA alleles at a false discovery rate of 0.05. The cohort was sequenced for TCR beta chains only, and without alpha or paired-chain data the features that could be detected were limited. In a later analysis, TCR association rates were found to vary across HLA loci, with the most associated TCRs seen for DRB1 alleles and the fewest for HLA-C alleles. A further reported finding was that TCR beta sequences accurately predicted the HLA-A and HLA-B alleles for most subjects in the first cohort.

The cohort comprised fewer than 750 healthy bone marrow donors. Cohort members were all nominally healthy when sampled, although unrecorded immune exposures were likely present. The donor was CMV seronegative and belonged to the group of roughly 330 seronegative cohort members. A peripheral blood sample was collected from each donor, and TCR beta sequencing was performed on peripheral blood mononuclear cells. Genomic DNA extraction from the blood cell samples was performed with the Qiagen DNeasy Blood Extraction Kit. Concerning this clone: Its antigen remains unidentified. No base quality information exists; no much larger clone differs at one position.

To prepare the library, the immunoSEQ multiplex PCR assay was applied. For the multiplex PCR, a mixture combining 60 forward primers for TCR Vbeta segments and 13 reverse primers for TCR Jbeta segments was used. The CDR3 region of rearranged TCR beta genes was amplified from genomic DNA by a multiplex PCR assay. On the Illumina HiSeq System, the amplified TCR beta libraries were sequenced as 87-base-pair reads. For the original study's pipeline: A later analysis counted approximately 76 million unique TCR beta chains across the 666 repertoires, and 10 million to 12 million of these chains were shared by at least two donors. Raw reads were error-corrected and collapsed into unique sequences with a nearest-neighbor algorithm that merged closely related sequences to remove PCR and sequencing errors. Alignment of CDR3 sequences to IMGT reference sequences was used to assign V, D and J gene segments. For a sequence to be retained, a match of at least six nucleotides was required to both a V gene segment and a J gene segment. A rearrangement was called productive if the CDR3 had no stop codons and remained in frame with V and J, and every other rearrangement was called non-productive. Following IMGT convention, CDR3 was defined as the stretch from the second conserved V-encoded cysteine to the conserved J-encoded phenylalanine. The earlier analysis of about 620 of the donors excluded sequences that lacked an unambiguous match to a single V gene segment. In an earlier analysis of approximately 550 of the donors, V segments were called functional above 56.7% productive rearrangements and were called segregating when the between-donor standard deviation exceeded 5%. To diagnose cytomegalovirus status from the catalog of TCR beta chain sequences, a statistical classification framework was built. V and J gene assignment, in a later analysis, came from comparing TCR nucleotide sequences with IMGT/GENE-DB human TR gene sequences. In a later analysis, CDR3 sequences and most-parsimonious VDJ recombination scenarios were assigned using the TCRdist pipeline. In a later analysis, each TCR beta chain was defined by its CDR3 amino acid sequence together with its V-gene family, and reads lacking a unique V-gene family were excluded. As a way to deal with suspected cross-contamination and a sequencing artifact, a later analysis dropped hundreds of nucleotide sequences that were highly shared and had low generation probability. In a later analysis, a clonal expansion index was calculated for each public chain from normalized within-repertoire ranks of inferred template counts. A later analysis computed generation probabilities with a VDJ recombination model fitted to out-of-frame rearrangements, and checked the results against IGoR. A later analysis scored TCR-TCR, TCR-HLA and TCR-CMV co-occurrence with hypergeometric tests, applying a repertoire-size bias correction to TCR pairs. In a later analysis, false discovery rates were estimated by permuting HLA or CMV assignments 20 times. In a later analysis, co-occurring TCRs were grouped with DBSCAN, and TCRdist sequence similarity was added when clustering was performed within HLA-allele-positive subsets. Repertoires with fewer than 30,000 or more than 120,000 public chains, plus five repertoires with anomalous nucleotide sharing, were excluded from co-occurrence clustering. TCRdb mirrors the immuneACCESS table, restricted to in-frame sequences. Some clones are absent from its copies; in checked studies, under half trace to an unresolved V gene, and the reason for the others is unknown. The DNA gave D and trimming, while V, J and clone size come from that table. The sample table holds some 110,000 clones, of which about 70% were seen once. The ten largest clones take up over 2.5% of the sample.

CDR1 KGHSH and CDR2 LQKENI are derived from the germline V gene. From its cysteine to its phenylalanine, the CDR3 spans 14 amino acids. Of the read, only the CDR3 DNA is kept; its 42 bases are in frame from base 1. Between the V and J ends, shortened by 3 bases and 7 bases respectively, the junction contains 13 bases. The specimen was PBMCs. The sequence links TRBV18 to TRBJ2-1; the D gene cannot be named for sure. The receptor was isolated from a female donor in good health and CMV-seronegative. The bases read TGTGCCAGCTCACCTCGACACCCCAGGAATGAGCAGTTCTTC. It specifies CASSPRHPRNEQFF.